One TCR beta chain is described in this entry. Its specificity is not known. TCRB transcripts that were expressed got sequenced, as all of the isolated RNA had been reverse transcribed. Data came from immunoSEQ multiplex PCR; TCRdb stores just in-frame clones and leaves some out. The table includes roughly 350,000 clones, 9.5% to 11% detected once. These data belong to a study of beta chain features in type 1 diabetes. Looking at the study overall: All samples yielded 100 million to 140 million examined sorted cells.

Notes on the study in general: Within the patient group, naive, central memory and Treg TCRB repertoires appeared more similar to each other than within healthy donors. In all four CD4+ subsets, TCRB CDR3 length was significantly, moderately reduced in type 1 diabetes. Individuals with type 1 diabetes displayed fewer insertions and more deletions at VDJ junctions.

The clonotype originates from a woman between 25 and 40 years old in good health. Sequencing was carried out using naive CD4+ T cells from blood.

The CDR3 region is CASSVGAGNSWGSDEQFF. The CDR3 region has the DNA TGTGCCAGCAGCGTAGGGGCAGGGAATTCTTGGGGTTCGGATGAGCAGTTCTTC. The J gene is TRBJ2-1, the V gene TRBV9; tentative D call: TRBD1 (5 bases). Germline loops: CDR1 SGDLS, CDR2 YYNGEE. The V end was cut by 0 bases, the J end by 8 bases, with 24 bases between. The CDR3 has 18 residues.